The present T cell receptor beta chain was sequenced within a study of blood T cell repertoires in COVID-19. Study at large: Acute and convalescent COVID-19 specimens originated in the United States, Italy and Spain. Sources were T cells, B-cell-depleted T cells, or PBMCs; the material itself was cDNA or gDNA.

The repertoire was sequenced with immunoSEQ multiplex PCR; TCRdb's copy has only in-frame clones and lacks some. The sample lists 4,500 to 5,000 clones, roughly 87% seen once, with roughly 13% in the top ten. This CDR3 spans 14 amino acids. Germline V gives CDR1 LNHDA, CDR2 SQIVND (reference sequence). V lost 4 bases to trimming and J lost 2 bases; unmatched junction nucleotides: 3. Sequenced sample: peripheral blood. The chain links TRBV19 to TRBJ2-7; 9 bases align to TRBD1. The source of this sequence is a man in his sixties or seventies with active COVID-19. The CDR3 loop reads CASSTGQGTYEQYF. The DNA for the CDR3 is TGTGCCAGTAGTACCGGACAGGGGACCTACGAGCAGTACTTC.